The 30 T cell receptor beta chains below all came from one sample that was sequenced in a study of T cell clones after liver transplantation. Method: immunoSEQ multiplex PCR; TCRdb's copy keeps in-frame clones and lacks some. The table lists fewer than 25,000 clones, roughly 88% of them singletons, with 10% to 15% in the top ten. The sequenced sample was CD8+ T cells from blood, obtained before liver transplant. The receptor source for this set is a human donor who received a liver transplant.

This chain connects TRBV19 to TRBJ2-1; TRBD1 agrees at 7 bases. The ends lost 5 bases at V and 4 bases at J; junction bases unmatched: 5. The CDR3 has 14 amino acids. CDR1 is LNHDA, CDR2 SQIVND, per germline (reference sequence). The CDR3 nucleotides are TGTGCCAGTAGTGCCGGGACAGTTTACAATGAGCAGTTCTTC. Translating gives CASSAGTVYNEQFF.

The CDR3, as DNA: TGTGCCAGCAGCCATCTAGGACAGGGAGGGGAAAAACTGTTTTTT. It translates to CASSHLGQGGEKLFF. The V call is TRBV7-8, the J call TRBJ1-4; 8 bases fit TRBD1. This CDR3 region has 15 residues. J was trimmed by 8 bases and V by 5 bases; bases with no gene match: 10. From germline, CDR1 is SGHVS and CDR2 FQNEAQ. Full variable domain (outside the CDR3, taken from reference TRBV7-8 and TRBJ1-4): GAGVSQSPRYKVAKRGQDVALRCDPISGHVSLFWYQQALGQGPEFLTYFQNEAQLDKSGLPSDRFFAERPEGSVSTLKIQRTQQEDSAVYLCASSHLGQGGEKLFFGSGTQLSVL.

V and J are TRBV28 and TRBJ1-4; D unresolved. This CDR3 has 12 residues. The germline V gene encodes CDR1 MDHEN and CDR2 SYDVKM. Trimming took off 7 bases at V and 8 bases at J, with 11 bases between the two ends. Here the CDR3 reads CASNPGGEKLFF. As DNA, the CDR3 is TGTGCCAGCAACCCGGGTGGGGAAAAACTGTTTTTT.

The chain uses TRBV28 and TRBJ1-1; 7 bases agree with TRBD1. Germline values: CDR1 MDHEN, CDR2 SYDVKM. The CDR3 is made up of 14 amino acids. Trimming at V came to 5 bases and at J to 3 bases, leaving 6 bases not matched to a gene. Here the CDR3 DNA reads TGTGCCAGCAGTGTACAGGGGTTGGACACTGAAGCTTTCTTT. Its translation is CASSVQGLDTEAFF.

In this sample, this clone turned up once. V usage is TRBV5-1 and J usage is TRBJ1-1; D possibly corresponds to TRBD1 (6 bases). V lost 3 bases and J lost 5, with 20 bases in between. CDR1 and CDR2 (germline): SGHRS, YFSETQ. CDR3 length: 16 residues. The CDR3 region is CASSSESPGRGTEAFF. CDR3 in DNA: TGCGCCAGCAGCTCGGAAAGCCCGGGGAGGGGGACTGAAGCTTTCTTT.

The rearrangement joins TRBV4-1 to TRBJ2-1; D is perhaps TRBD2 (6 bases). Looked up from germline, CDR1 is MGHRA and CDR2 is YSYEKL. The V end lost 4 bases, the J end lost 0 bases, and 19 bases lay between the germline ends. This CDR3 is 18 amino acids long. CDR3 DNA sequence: TGCGCCAGCAGCCCCAGACAGCCCCCCGGGAGCTCCTACAATGAGCAGTTCTTC. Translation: CASSPRQPPGSSYNEQFF.

In nucleotides, the CDR3 is TGTGCCAGCAGTTCCCCCCCCTCGACGGCGGACACCTACGAGCAGTACTTC. It is translated as CASSSPPSTADTYEQYF. The rearrangement joins TRBV28 to TRBJ2-7; D is possibly TRBD1 (5 bases). Germline CDR1 MDHEN, CDR2 SYDVKM. The CDR3 totals 17 residues. V dropped 4 bases and J dropped 2 bases, with 21 bases sitting between them.

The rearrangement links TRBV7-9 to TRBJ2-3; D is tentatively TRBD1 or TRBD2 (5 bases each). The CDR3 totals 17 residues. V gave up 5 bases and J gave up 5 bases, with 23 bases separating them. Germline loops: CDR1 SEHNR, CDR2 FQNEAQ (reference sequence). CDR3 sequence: CASSPPTGARGRDTQYF. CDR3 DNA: TGTGCCAGCAGCCCGCCGACCGGGGCCCGGGGTAGAGATACGCAGTATTTT. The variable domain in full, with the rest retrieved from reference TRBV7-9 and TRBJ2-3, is DTGVSQNPRHKITKRGQNVTFRCDPISEHNRLYWYRQTLGQGPEFLTYFQNEAQLEKSRLLSDRFSAERPKGSFSTLEIQRTEQGDSAMYLCASSPPTGARGRDTQYFGPGTRLTVL.

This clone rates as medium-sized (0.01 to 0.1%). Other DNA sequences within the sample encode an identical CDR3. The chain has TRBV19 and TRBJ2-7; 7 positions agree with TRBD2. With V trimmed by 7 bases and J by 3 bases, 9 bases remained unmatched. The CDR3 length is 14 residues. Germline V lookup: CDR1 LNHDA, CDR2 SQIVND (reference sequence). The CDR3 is CASTPTGGIYEQYF. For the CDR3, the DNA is TGTGCCAGTACTCCGACGGGAGGCATCTACGAGCAGTACTTC.

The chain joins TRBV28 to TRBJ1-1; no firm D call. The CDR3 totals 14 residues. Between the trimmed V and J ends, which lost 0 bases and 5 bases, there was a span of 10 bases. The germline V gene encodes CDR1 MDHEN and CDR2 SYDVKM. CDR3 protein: CASSLWRVGTEAFF. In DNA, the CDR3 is TGTGCCAGCAGTTTATGGCGGGTCGGGACTGAAGCTTTCTTT.

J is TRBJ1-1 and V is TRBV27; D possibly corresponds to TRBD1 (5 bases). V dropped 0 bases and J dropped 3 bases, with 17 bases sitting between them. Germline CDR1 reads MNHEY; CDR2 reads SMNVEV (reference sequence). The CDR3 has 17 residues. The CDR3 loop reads CASSLSGGGFHDTEAFF. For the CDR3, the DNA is TGTGCCAGCAGTTTATCCGGCGGGGGGTTCCATGACACTGAAGCTTTCTTT.

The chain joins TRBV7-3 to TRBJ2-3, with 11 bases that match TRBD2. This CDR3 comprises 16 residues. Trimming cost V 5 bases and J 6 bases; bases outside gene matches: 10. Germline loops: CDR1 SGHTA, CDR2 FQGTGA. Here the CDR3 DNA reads TGTGCCAGCAGCGCCTTACTAGCGGGGGCTGGGGATACGCAGTATTTT. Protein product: CASSALLAGAGDTQYF.

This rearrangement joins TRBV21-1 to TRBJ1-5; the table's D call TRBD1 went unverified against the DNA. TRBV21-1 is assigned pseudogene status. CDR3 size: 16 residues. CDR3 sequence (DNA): TGTGCCAGCAGCGGTCTGACAGGGGGCCCCAATCAGCCCCAGCATTTT. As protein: CASSGLTGGPNQPQHF.

The chain's CDR3 is CSGRTSGTQYF. CDR3 nucleotide sequence: TGCAGCGGTAGGACTAGCGGTACGCAGTATTTT. The chain employs TRBV29-1 and TRBJ2-3; 10 bases line up with TRBD2. Germline lookup yields CDR1 SQVTM and CDR2 ANQGSEA. The CDR3 totals 11 residues. Trimming took 7 bases from V and 8 from J; bases not matched to a gene: 3.

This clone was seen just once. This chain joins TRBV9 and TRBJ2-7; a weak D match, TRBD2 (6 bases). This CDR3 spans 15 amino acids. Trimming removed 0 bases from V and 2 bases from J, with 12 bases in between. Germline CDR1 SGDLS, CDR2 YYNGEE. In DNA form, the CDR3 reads TGTGCCAGCAGCGTAGGTGCGGGATCGGCCTACGAGCAGTACTTC. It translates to CASSVGAGSAYEQYF.

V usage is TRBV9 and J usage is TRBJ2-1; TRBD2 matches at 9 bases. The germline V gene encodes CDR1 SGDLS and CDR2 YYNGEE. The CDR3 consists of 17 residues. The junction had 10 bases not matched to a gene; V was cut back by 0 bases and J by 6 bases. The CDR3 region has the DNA TGTGCCAGCAGCGTAGAGGGAGGAGCGGGAGGCACCAATGAGCAGTTCTTC. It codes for CASSVEGGAGGTNEQFF.

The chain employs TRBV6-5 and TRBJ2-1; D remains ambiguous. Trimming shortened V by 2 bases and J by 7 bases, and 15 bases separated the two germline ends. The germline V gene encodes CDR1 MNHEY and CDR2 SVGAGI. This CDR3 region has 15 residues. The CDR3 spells CASSYTTAGLNEQFF. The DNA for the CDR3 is TGTGCCAGCAGTTACACTACCGCTGGCCTAAATGAGCAGTTCTTC.

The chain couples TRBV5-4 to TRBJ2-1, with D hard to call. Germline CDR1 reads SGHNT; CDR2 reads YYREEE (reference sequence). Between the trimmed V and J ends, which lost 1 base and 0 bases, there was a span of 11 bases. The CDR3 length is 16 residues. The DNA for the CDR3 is TGTGCCAGCAGCTTGCACCGGACGAGCTCCTACAATGAGCAGTTCTTC. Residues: CASSLHRTSSYNEQFF.

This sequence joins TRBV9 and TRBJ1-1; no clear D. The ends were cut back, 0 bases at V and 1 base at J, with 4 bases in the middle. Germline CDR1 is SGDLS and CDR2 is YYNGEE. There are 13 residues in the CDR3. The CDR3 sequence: CASSVGPNTEAFF. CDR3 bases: TGTGCCAGCAGCGTAGGGCCGAACACTGAAGCTTTCTTT.

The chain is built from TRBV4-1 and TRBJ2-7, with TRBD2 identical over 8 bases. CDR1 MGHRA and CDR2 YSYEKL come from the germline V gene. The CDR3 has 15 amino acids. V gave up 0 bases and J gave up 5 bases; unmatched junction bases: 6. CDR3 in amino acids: CASSQEEREFDEQYF. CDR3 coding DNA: TGCGCCAGCAGCCAAGAAGAGCGGGAGTTCGACGAGCAGTACTTC.

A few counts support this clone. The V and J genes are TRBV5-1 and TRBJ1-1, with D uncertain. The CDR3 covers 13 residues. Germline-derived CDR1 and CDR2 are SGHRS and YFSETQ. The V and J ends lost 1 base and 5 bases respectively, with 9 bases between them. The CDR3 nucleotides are TGCGCCAGCAGCTTGCCAAGGGAGACTGAAGCTTTCTTT. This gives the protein CASSLPRETEAFF.

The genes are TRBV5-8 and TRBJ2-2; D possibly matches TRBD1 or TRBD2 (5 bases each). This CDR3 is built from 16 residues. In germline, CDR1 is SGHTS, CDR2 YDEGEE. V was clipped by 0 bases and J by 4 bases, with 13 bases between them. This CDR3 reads CASSLVWGSSTGELFF. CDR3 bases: TGTGCCAGCAGCTTGGTTTGGGGGTCGAGCACCGGGGAGCTGTTTTTT.

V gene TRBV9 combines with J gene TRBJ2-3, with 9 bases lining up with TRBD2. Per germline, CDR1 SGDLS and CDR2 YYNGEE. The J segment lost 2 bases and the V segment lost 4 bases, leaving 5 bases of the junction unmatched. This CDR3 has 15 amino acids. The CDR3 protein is CASSILAGITDTQYF. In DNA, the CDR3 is TGTGCCAGCAGCATCCTAGCGGGAATCACAGATACGCAGTATTTT.

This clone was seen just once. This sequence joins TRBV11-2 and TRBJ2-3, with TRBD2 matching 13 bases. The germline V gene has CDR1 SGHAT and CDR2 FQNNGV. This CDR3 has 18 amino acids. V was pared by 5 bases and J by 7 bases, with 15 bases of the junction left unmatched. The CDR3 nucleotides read TGTGCCAGCAGCCCCCGCCGGGGACTAGCGGGGTCCGTGAATACGCAGTATTTT. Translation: CASSPRRGLAGSVNTQYF.

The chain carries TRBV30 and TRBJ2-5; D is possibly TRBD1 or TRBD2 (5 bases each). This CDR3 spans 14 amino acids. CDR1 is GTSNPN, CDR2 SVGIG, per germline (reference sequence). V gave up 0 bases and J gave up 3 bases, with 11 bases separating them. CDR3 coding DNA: TGTGCCTGGAGTGTACGTGGGGGAAAAGAGACCCAGTACTTC. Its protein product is CAWSVRGGKETQYF. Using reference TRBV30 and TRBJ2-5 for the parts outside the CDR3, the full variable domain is SQTIHQWPATLVQPVGSPLSLECTVEGTSNPNLYWYRQAAGRGLQLLFYSVGIGQISSEVPQNLSASRPQDRQFILSSKKLLLSDSGFYLCAWSVRGGKETQYFGPGTRLLVL.

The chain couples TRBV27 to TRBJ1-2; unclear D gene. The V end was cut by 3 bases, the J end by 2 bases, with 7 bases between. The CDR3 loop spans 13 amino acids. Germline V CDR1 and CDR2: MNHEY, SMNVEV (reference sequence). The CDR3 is CASSFMGNYGYTF. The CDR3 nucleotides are TGTGCCAGCAGTTTCATGGGAAACTATGGCTACACCTTC.

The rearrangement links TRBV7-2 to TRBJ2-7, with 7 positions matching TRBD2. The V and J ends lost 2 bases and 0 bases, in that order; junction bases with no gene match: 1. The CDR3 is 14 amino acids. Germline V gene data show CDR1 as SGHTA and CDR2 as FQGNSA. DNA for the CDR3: TGTGCCAGCAGCTTACTAGCGGCCTCCTACGAGCAGTACTTC. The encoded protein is CASSLLAASYEQYF. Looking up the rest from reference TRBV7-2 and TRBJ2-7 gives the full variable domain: GAGVSQSPSNKVTEKGKDVELRCDPISGHTALYWYRQSLGQGLEFLIYFQGNSAPDKSGLPSDRFSAERTGGSVSTLTIQRTQQEDSAVYLCASSLLAASYEQYFGPGTRLTVT.

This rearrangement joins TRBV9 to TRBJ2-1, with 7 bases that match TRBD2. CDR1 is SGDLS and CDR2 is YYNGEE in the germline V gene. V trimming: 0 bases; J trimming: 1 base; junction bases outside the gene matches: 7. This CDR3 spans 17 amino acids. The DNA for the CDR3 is TGTGCCAGCAGCGTAGGCCCAGCGGGGCCTTCCTACAATGAGCAGTTCTTC. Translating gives CASSVGPAGPSYNEQFF.

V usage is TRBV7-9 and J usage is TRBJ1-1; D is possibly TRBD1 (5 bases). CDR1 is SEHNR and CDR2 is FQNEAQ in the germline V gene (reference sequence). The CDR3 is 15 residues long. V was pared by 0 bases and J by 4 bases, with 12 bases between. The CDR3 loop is CASSLAGRVGTEAFF. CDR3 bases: TGTGCCAGCAGCTTAGCGGGCAGGGTGGGCACTGAAGCTTTCTTT.

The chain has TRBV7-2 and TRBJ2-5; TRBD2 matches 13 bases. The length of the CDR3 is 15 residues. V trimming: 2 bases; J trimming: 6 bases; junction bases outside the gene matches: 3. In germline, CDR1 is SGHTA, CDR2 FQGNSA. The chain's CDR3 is CASSLLTSGRKTQYF. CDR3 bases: TGTGCCAGCAGCTTATTGACTAGCGGGAGGAAGACCCAGTACTTC.